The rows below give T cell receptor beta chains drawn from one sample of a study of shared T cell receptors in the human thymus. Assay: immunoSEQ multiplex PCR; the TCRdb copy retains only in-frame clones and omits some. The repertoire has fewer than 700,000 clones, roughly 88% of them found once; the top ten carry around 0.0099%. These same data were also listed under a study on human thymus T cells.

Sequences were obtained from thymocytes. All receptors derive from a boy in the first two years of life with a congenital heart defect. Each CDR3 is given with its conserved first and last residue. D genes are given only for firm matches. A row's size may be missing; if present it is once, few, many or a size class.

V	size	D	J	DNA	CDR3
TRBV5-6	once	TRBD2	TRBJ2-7	TGTGCCAGCAGCATACCCGGGGGGACGGGCTCCTACGAGCAGTACTTC	CASSIPGGTGSYEQYF
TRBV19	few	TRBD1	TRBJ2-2	TGTGCCAGTAGTACGCCGGGACAGGGAGATAGACGTGGGGAGCTGTTTTTT	CASSTPGQGDRRGELFF
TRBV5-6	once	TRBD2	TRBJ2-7	TGTGCCAGCAGCCCGGGTAGCGGGAGTCAAAACGAGCAGTACTTC	CASSPGSGSQNEQYF
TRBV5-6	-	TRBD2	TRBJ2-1	TGTGCCAGCAGCTTGGTTACGTTGAGAGGACTAGCGGGAGGCGATGAGCAGTTCTTC	CASSLVTLRGLAGGDEQFF
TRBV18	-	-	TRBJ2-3	TGTGCCAGCTCACCGCGGGACTTGGATACGCAGTATTTT	CASSPRDLDTQYF
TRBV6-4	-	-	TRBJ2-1	TGTGCCAGCAGTGACGGGGGGGCCCACTCTTTCAATGAGCAGTTCTTC	CASSDGGAHSFNEQFF
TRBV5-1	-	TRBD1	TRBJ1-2	TGCGCCAGCCGACCGGACAGGGCGTATGGCTACACCTTC	CASRPDRAYGYTF
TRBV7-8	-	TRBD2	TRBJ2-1	TGTGCCAGCAGCTTTACCGGGACTAGTGCCTACAATGAGCAGTTCTTC	CASSFTGTSAYNEQFF
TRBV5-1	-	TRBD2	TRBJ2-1	TGCGCCAGCAGCTTATCGGCGGGCCCGTGTGGGGGGGGGCAGTTCTTC	CASSLSAGPCGGGQFF
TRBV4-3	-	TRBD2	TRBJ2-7	TGCGCCAGCAGCCCTCTGACTAGCGGAGACCTCTTTGAGCAGTACTTC	CASSPLTSGDLFEQYF
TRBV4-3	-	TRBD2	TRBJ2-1	TGCGCCAGCAGCCAAGAAGGGAAGTCTAGCGGACCGAGCTCCTACAATGAGCAGTTCTTC	CASSQEGKSSGPSSYNEQFF
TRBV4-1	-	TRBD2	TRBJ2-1	TGCGCCAGCAGCCCCTGTTCTAGCGGAGATTCCTACAATGAGCAGTTCTTC	CASSPCSSGDSYNEQFF
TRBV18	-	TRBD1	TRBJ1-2	TGTGCCAGCTCACCACCGGACAGGGGAGAGTACTATGGCTACACCTTC	CASSPPDRGEYYGYTF
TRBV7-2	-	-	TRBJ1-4	TGTGCCAGCAGCTTAGAGTTAGGGGCCCGACCTGCAACTAATGAAAAACTGTTTTTT	CASSLELGARPATNEKLFF
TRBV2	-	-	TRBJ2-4	TGTGCCAGCAGGCAGGGGGCCAAAAACATTCAGTACTTC	CASRQGAKNIQYF
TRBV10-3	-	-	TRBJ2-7	TGTGCCATCAGTGCTGTGCGGGGTAGCGTCTACGAGCAGTACTTC	CAISAVRGSVYEQYF
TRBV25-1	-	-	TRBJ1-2	TGTGCCAGCAGTGCGACCGGAGGTATCTATGGCTACACCTTC	CASSATGGIYGYTF
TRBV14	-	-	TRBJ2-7	TGTGCCAGCAGCCAAGATTTGCAAGCGGAGACCTACGAGCAGTACTTC	CASSQDLQAETYEQYF
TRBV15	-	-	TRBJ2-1	TGTGCCACCAGCAGGACCCCGCGTGGGCAACGGTCTCTCAATGAGCAGTTCTTC	CATSRTPRGQRSLNEQFF
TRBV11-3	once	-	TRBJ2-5	TGTGCCAGCAGCTTAGCGGGAGCGGAGACCCAGTACTTC	CASSLAGAETQYF
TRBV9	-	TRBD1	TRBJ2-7	TGTGCCAGCAGCGTAGCTGGGACAGGGAAATACGAGCAGTACTTC	CASSVAGTGKYEQYF
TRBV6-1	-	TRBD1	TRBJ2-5	TGTGCCAGCAGTCTACGACAGGGGTTAGAGACCCAGTACTTC	CASSLRQGLETQYF
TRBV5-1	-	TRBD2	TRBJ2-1	TGCGCCAGCAGCCTCTGGACTAGCGTTAACAATGAGCAGTTCTTC	CASSLWTSVNNEQFF
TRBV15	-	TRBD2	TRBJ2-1	TGTGCCACCAGCAGAGTGCCCCCACCGTTTACTAGCGGGAAGTACAATGAGCAGTTCTTC	CATSRVPPPFTSGKYNEQFF
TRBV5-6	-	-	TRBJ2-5	TGTGCCAGCAGCTTGGACAGGCCCGAAGAGACCCAGTACTTC	CASSLDRPEETQYF
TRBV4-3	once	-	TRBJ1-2	TGCGCCAGCAGCCAGGGGACACCCCTACATCATGGCTACACCTTC	CASSQGTPLHHGYTF
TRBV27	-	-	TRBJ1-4	TGTGCCAGCAGTCCCCCCAGTGAGTCAGGAGGTGAAAAACTGTTTTTT	CASSPPSESGGEKLFF
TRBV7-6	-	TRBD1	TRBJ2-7	TGTGCCAGCAGCTTAGCGGGACAGGGAACCTACGAGCAGTACTTC	CASSLAGQGTYEQYF
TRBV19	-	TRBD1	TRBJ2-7	TGTGCCAGTAGTCCAAGGGGTGAGGACAGGGGTTCCTACGAGCAGTACTTC	CASSPRGEDRGSYEQYF
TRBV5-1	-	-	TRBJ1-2	TGCGCCAGCAGCTTCAAGGTGCTCGAGGGCGGGAGATCCTATGGCTACACCTTC	CASSFKVLEGGRSYGYTF
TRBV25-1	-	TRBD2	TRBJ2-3	TGTGCCACCACCTCCGGGGGCTTAGCGGGGTGCACAGATACGCAGTATTTT	CATTSGGLAGCTDTQYF
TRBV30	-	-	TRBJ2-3	TGTGCCTGGAGTAAGGGGGAGCACGGGTTT	CAWSKGEHGF
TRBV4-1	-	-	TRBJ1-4	TGCGCCAGCAGCCAAGATAGGGGAAGCGAATGGGAAAAACTGTTTTTT	CASSQDRGSEWEKLFF
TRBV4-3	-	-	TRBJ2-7	TGCGCCAGCAGCCCAGAGGTGGTAGCCAAGTCAGCACATTTCTACGAGCAGTACTTC	CASSPEVVAKSAHFYEQYF
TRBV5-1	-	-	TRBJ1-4	TGCGCCAGCAGCTTCCGAGGATCAACTAATGAAAAACTGTTTTTT	CASSFRGSTNEKLFF
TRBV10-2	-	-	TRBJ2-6	TGCGCCAGCTTTCAACCTATTAAAATTCAGGGATCTGGGGCCAACGTCCTGACTTTC	CASFQPIKIQGSGANVLTF
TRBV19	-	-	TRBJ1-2	TGTGCCAGTAGTACCCCCCTTCGCACCTTC	CASSTPLRTF
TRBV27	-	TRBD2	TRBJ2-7	TGTGCCAGCAGTTTATTAGCGGGGGACTACGAGCAGTACTTC	CASSLLAGDYEQYF